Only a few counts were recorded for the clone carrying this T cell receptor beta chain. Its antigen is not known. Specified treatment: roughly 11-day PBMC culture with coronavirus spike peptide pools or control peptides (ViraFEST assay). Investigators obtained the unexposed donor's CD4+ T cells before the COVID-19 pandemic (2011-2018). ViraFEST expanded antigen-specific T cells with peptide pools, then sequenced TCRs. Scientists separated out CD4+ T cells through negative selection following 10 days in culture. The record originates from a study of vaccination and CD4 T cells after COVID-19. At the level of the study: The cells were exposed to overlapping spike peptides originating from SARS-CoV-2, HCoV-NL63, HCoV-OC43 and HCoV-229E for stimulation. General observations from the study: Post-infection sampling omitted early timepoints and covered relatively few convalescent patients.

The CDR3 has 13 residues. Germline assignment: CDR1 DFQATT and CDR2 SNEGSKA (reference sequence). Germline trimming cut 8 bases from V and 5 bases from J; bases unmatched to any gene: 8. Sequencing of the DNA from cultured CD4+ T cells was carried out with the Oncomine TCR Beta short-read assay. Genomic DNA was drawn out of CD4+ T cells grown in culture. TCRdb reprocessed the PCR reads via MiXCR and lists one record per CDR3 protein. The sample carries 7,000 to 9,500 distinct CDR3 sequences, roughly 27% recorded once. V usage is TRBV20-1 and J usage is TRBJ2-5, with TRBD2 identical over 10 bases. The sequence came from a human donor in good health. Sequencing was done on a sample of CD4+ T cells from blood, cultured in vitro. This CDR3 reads CSSKREGRETQYF. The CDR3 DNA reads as TGCAGTTCTAAGCGGGAGGGCCGGGAGACCCAGTACTTC.